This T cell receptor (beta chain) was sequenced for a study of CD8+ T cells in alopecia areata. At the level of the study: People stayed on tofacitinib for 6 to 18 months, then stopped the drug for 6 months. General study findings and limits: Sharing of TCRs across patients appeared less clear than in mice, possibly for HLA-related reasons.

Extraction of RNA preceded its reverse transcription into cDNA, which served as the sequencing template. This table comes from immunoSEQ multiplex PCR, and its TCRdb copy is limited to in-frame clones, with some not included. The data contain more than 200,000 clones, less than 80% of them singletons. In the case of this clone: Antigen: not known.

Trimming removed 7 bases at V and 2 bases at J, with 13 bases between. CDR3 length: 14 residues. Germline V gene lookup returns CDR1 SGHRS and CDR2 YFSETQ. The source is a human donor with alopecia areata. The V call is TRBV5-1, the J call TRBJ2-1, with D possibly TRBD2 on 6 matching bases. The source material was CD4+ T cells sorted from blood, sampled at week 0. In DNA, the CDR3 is TGCGCCAGCGCCCGGCGGGGACCCTACAATGAGCAGTTCTTC. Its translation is CASARRGPYNEQFF.